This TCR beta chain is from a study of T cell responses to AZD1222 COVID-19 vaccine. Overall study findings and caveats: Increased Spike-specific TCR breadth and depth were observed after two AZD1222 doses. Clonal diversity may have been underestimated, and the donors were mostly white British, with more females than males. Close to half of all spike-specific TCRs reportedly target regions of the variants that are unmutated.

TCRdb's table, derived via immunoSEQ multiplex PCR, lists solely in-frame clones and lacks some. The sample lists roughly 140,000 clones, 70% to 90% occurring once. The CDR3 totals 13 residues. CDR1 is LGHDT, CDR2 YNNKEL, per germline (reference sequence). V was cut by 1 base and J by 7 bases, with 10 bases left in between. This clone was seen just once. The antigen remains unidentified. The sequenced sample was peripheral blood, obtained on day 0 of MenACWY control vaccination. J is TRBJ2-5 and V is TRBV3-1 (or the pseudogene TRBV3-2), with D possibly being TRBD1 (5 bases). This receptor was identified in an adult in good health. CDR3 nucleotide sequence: TGTGCCAGCAGCCAAGCACAGGTGGGGACCCAGTACTTC. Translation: CASSQAQVGTQYF.